This TCR beta chain was sequenced for a study of beta chain features in type 1 diabetes. TCRB transcripts that were expressed got sequenced, as all of the isolated RNA had been reverse transcribed. Clones were read by immunoSEQ multiplex PCR, and TCRdb kept only the in-frame ones, dropping some. The sample holds some 370,000 clones, around 10% seen once. Trimming took 0 bases from V and 3 from J, leaving 8 bases between them. The V gene's germline CDR1 is MNHEY and CDR2 SVGAGI. The CDR3 is made up of 15 amino acids. Regarding the study as a whole: TCRB CDR3s were moderately but significantly shorter in Type 1 diabetes patients in all four CD4+ subsets.

A note on this clone: No antigen is known for it.

The chain links TRBV6-5 to TRBJ2-2; no definite D call. The clonotype comes from a man in his thirties or forties with type 1 diabetes. Sequencing was performed on central memory CD4+ T cells from blood. CDR3: CASSYSLDYTGELFF. In nucleotides, the CDR3 is TGTGCCAGCAGTTACTCCCTGGATTACACCGGGGAGCTGTTTTTT.